Below, 25 T cell receptor beta chains from the same sample are listed, as sequenced in a study of Graves' ophthalmopathy and Graves' hyperthyroidism. Amplification from RNA transcripts yielded the TCR beta CDR3 regions. Amplification began with first-round RT-PCR using HTBI primers, then second-round multiplex PCR was performed. TCRdb re-derived calls from the multiplex PCR reads in MiXCR, one entry per CDR3 protein. The sample lists about 1.1 million distinct CDR3 sequences; about two fifths were seen once. The sample was peripheral blood or thyroid tissue (not recorded which). These receptors were taken from an adult man with Graves' hyperthyroidism.

In its sample, this clonotype was seen many times. The chain links TRBV29-1 to TRBJ2-7, with D maybe TRBD1 (6 bases). The V end was cut by 2 bases, the J end by 0 bases, with 14 bases between. From germline, CDR1 is SQVTM and CDR2 ANQGSEA. The CDR3 loop spans 15 amino acids. The CDR3 DNA reads TGCAGCGTTGAAACCCTGGCAGGGGCCTCCTACGAGCAGTACTTC. Amino acids: CSVETLAGASYEQYF.

The chain recombines TRBV15 with TRBJ2-2; TRBD1 aligns across 7 bases. Germline CDR1 is LNHNV and CDR2 is YYDKDF (reference sequence). Trimming took 5 bases from V and 5 from J; bases not matched to a gene: 14. CDR3 length equals 17 residues. CDR3 nucleotides: TGTGCCACCAGCGCACGGGACAGAAATCAGGGAACCGGGGAGCTGTTTTTT. It codes for CATSARDRNQGTGELFF.

The CDR3 sequence: CAMSRDDSQETQYF. CDR3 in DNA: TGTGCCATGTCCCGGGACGACAGCCAAGAGACCCAGTACTTC. V usage is TRBV10-3 and J usage is TRBJ2-5; either TRBD1 or TRBD2 may supply D (5 bases each). CDR3 length equals 14 residues. Germline V gene sequence: CDR1 ENHRY, CDR2 SYGVKD. The V gene lost 9 bases and the J gene lost 1 base, with 15 bases spanning the gap.

This clonotype was seen only a few times. At one end the junction does not follow the germline gene, possibly because of a read error. For the CDR3, the DNA is TGTGCCAGCAGTTACCTAGGGACTAGCGGGAACGAGCAGTACTTC. As protein: CASSYLGTSGNEQYF. J is TRBJ2-7 and V is TRBV10-3; the match to TRBD2 covers 13 bases. Looked up from germline, CDR1 is ENHRY and CDR2 is SYGVKD. This CDR3 has 15 residues.

This clonotype came up many times. This chain uses TRBV19 with TRBJ2-5; 10 positions agree with TRBD1. CDR3 length equals 16 residues. V was clipped by 5 bases and J by 5 bases; unmatched bases: 11. In germline, CDR1 is LNHDA, CDR2 SQIVND (reference sequence). In DNA, the CDR3 is TGTGCCAGTAGTCCAGCCGGGACAGGGGTGCGGGAGACCCAGTACTTC. Translated, it gives CASSPAGTGVRETQYF.

J is TRBJ2-3 and V is TRBV15; no clear D. V lost 0 bases to trimming and J lost 1 base, with 2 bases between them. The CDR3 runs 13 residues. Germline V lookup: CDR1 LNHNV, CDR2 YYDKDF (reference sequence). Here the CDR3 DNA reads TGTGCCACCAGCAGAGATCGCACAGATACGCAGTATTTT. Encoded protein: CATSRDRTDTQYF. Filled out from reference TRBV15 and TRBJ2-3, the complete variable domain reads DAMVIQNPRYQVTQFGKPVTLSCSQTLNHNVMYWYQQKSSQAPKLLFHYYDKDFNNEADTPDNFQSRRPNTSFCFLDIRSPGLGDTAMYLCATSRDRTDTQYFGPGTRLTVL.

The chain is built from TRBV9 and TRBJ2-7; D not certain. This CDR3 comprises 13 residues. Trimming left V 0 bases short and J 5 bases short, with 9 bases between. CDR1 SGDLS and CDR2 YYNGEE come from the germline V gene. The CDR3 bases are TGTGCCAGCAGCGTAGCTTGGTCTGACGAGCAGTACTTC. Its protein product is CASSVAWSDEQYF.

The chain carries TRBV28 and TRBJ1-2; TRBD1 matches 8 bases. CDR3 length: 13 amino acids. V gave up 8 bases and J gave up 4 bases; unmatched junction bases: 6. The germline V gene has CDR1 MDHEN and CDR2 SYDVKM. CDR3 region: CASHGQGGYGYTF. The DNA of the CDR3 is TGTGCCAGCCACGGACAGGGAGGCTATGGCTACACCTTC.

This clonotype has a count of ten or more. The chain has TRBV5-6 and TRBJ2-5, with a tentative D call TRBD2 (6 bases). CDR1 and CDR2 from the germline V gene are SGHDT and YYEEEE. V lost 0 bases and J 6 bases, leaving 21 bases between the germline ends. The CDR3 extends over 17 amino acids. DNA for the CDR3: TGTGCCAGCAGCTTGGAAGGGGCGGGAAGGGACCACCAGACCCAGTACTTC. This sequence encodes CASSLEGAGRDHQTQYF.

This clonotype was seen many times. The gene calls are TRBV19 and TRBJ1-1; maybe TRBD1 (5 bases). Germline CDR1 is LNHDA and CDR2 is SQIVND (reference sequence). Deletions cut 3 bases from V and 1 base from J, with 6 bases between. The CDR3 length is 13 residues. CDR3 sequence reads: CASSMQGNTEAFF. CDR3 DNA sequence: TGTGCCAGTAGTATGCAGGGGAACACTGAAGCTTTCTTT. The complete variable domain, with remaining parts taken from reference TRBV19 and TRBJ1-1, reads DGGITQSPKYLFRKEGQNVTLSCEQNLNHDAMYWYRQDPGQGLRLIYYSQIVNDFQKGDIAEGYSVSREKKESFPLTVTSAQKNPTAFYLCASSMQGNTEAFFGQGTRLTVV.

The CDR3 spells CSAAPGLAGGGTDTQYF. CDR3 nucleotides: TGCAGTGCCGCGCCGGGACTAGCGGGGGGGGGCACAGATACGCAGTATTTT. V is TRBV20-1 and J is TRBJ2-3; 16 bases map to TRBD2. The germline V gene encodes CDR1 DFQATT and CDR2 SNEGSKA (reference sequence). CDR3 size: 17 residues. The trim removed 6 bases at V and 1 base at J, leaving 7 bases unmatched.

A remark on this clonotype: Germline and junction disagree at one end, which may indicate a read error. The chain employs TRBV10-3 and TRBJ1-5; D is undetermined. CDR1 and CDR2 (germline): ENHRY, SYGVKD. The CDR3 loop spans 14 amino acids. The CDR3 sequence is CASSYFKGNQPQHF. CDR3 coding DNA: TGTGCCAGCAGTTATTTCAAGGGCAATCAGCCCCAGCATTTT.

The chain couples TRBV2 to TRBJ2-7; the D gene could be TRBD1 or TRBD2 (5 bases each). Per the germline V gene, CDR1 is SNHLY and CDR2 is FYNNEI. V dropped 8 bases and J dropped 2 bases, with 16 bases sitting between them. CDR3 size: 14 residues. The CDR3 region is CASSPRDVAYEQYF. CDR3 in DNA: TGTGCCAGCTCACCGAGGGACGTAGCCTACGAGCAGTACTTC.

This clonotype was seen at least ten times. The gene calls are TRBV19 and TRBJ1-5; 7 bases line up with TRBD1. Germline CDR1 reads LNHDA; CDR2 reads SQIVND (reference sequence). V lost 4 bases, J lost 2 bases, and 8 bases stayed unmatched. The CDR3 spans 16 residues. The CDR3: CASSNVWDSGNQPQHF. CDR3 sequence (DNA): TGTGCCAGTAGTAATGTATGGGACAGTGGCAATCAGCCCCAGCATTTT.

For this clonotype: A much larger clone lies one base from this, so it may be a read error. The chain has TRBV7-9 and TRBJ1-2, with unresolved D. This CDR3 has 15 residues. Germline V gene sequence: CDR1 SEHNR, CDR2 FQNEAQ (reference sequence). V lost 5 bases, J lost 0 bases, and 13 bases lay in between. CDR3 in amino acids: CASSVEQSSNYGYTF. The CDR3 coding sequence is TGTGCCAGCAGCGTAGAACAGAGTTCTAACTATGGCTACACCTTC.

This clonotype was picked up many times. This rearrangement joins TRBV2 to TRBJ2-5; tentatively, D is TRBD1 (5 bases). This CDR3 comprises 14 residues. CDR1 and CDR2 from the germline V gene are SNHLY and FYNNEI. The ends were cut back, 1 base at V and 1 base at J, with 7 bases in the middle. In nucleotides, the CDR3 is TGTGCCAGCAGTGAAGTGGGGCTCCAAGAGACCCAGTACTTC. As protein: CASSEVGLQETQYF.

The CDR3 sequence: CSARKHRGEETQYF. The CDR3 coding sequence is TGCAGTGCTAGAAAACACAGGGGGGAAGAGACCCAGTACTTC. The rearrangement links TRBV20-1 to TRBJ2-5, with 8 bases matching TRBD1. The CDR3 sequence is 14 residues long. The germline gives CDR1 DFQATT, CDR2 SNEGSKA (reference sequence). V was pared by 2 bases and J by 3 bases, with 5 bases of the junction left unmatched.

The V call is TRBV28, the J call TRBJ2-5; D is unresolved. The germline V gene encodes CDR1 MDHEN and CDR2 SYDVKM. The ends were cut back, 8 bases at V and 5 bases at J, with 6 bases in the middle. This CDR3 is 10 amino acids long. The chain's CDR3 is CASLRETQYF. The CDR3 DNA follows: TGTGCCAGCTTAAGGGAGACCCAGTACTTC.

This clonotype came up many times. J is TRBJ1-1 and V is TRBV7-9; a weak D match, TRBD1 (6 bases). Germline loops: CDR1 SEHNR, CDR2 FQNEAQ (reference sequence). This CDR3 has 15 amino acids. V was pared by 6 bases and J by 1 base, with 15 bases between. In DNA, the CDR3 is TGTGCCAGCAGGGCACAGGGAGTCGGGAACACTGAAGCTTTCTTT. This encodes CASRAQGVGNTEAFF. The variable domain in full, with the rest retrieved from reference TRBV7-9 and TRBJ1-1, is DTGVSQNPRHKITKRGQNVTFRCDPISEHNRLYWYRQTLGQGPEFLTYFQNEAQLEKSRLLSDRFSAERPKGSFSTLEIQRTEQGDSAMYLCASRAQGVGNTEAFFGQGTRLTVV.

This clonotype appeared many times. The chain joins TRBV19 to TRBJ1-2; 8 bases fit TRBD1. V shed 3 bases, J shed 7 bases, and the junction held 4 bases outside the gene matches. The CDR3 spans 13 residues. CDR1 LNHDA and CDR2 SQIVND come from the germline V gene (reference sequence). CDR3 sequence: CASSIQGAVGYTF. CDR3 in DNA: TGTGCCAGTAGTATTCAGGGGGCCGTTGGCTACACCTTC.

Many counts were recorded for this clonotype. This rearrangement joins TRBV6-6 to TRBJ1-2, with unresolved D. The germline V gene has CDR1 MNHNY and CDR2 SVGAGI (reference sequence). This CDR3 has 11 amino acids. V was clipped by 7 bases and J by 5 bases, with 8 bases between them. This CDR3 reads CASNLGYGYTF. The CDR3 DNA reads TGTGCCAGCAATCTAGGATATGGCTACACCTTC.

A few counts support this clonotype. The chain combines TRBV20-1 with TRBJ2-5; 10 bases agree with TRBD2. The CDR3 is 13 amino acids. The germline gives CDR1 DFQATT, CDR2 SNEGSKA (reference sequence). Unmatched junction bases numbered 3, after V lost 6 bases and J lost 2 bases. The DNA for the CDR3 is TGCAGTGCCCTAGCGGGGGAACAAGAGACCCAGTACTTC. Encoded protein: CSALAGEQETQYF.

This clonotype has a count of ten or more. This chain connects TRBV10-3 to TRBJ2-7; the match to TRBD2 covers 12 bases. Germline assignment: CDR1 ENHRY and CDR2 SYGVKD. The trim removed 10 bases at V and 5 bases at J, leaving 6 bases unmatched. The CDR3 is made up of 13 amino acids. The CDR3 DNA reads TGTGCCACGACTAGCGGGAGAGTTGACGAGCAGTACTTC. It codes for CATTSGRVDEQYF.

There are a few counts of this clonotype. Since a much larger clone is just one base distant, this may be a read error. The V and J genes are TRBV7-9 and TRBJ1-3; D call uncertain. The V gene's germline CDR1 is SEHNR and CDR2 FQNEAQ (reference sequence). The CDR3 is made up of 13 amino acids. The germline V and J ends were trimmed by 0 bases and 4 bases, with 4 bases remaining between them. The CDR3 protein is CASSLAQGNTIYF. The CDR3 bases are TGTGCCAGCAGCTTAGCGCAGGGAAACACCATATATTTT. The full variable domain, rest sourced from reference TRBV7-9 and TRBJ1-3, is DTGVSQNPRHKITKRGQNVTFRCDPISEHNRLYWYRQTLGQGPEFLTYFQNEAQLEKSRLLSDRFSAERPKGSFSTLEIQRTEQGDSAMYLCASSLAQGNTIYFGEGSWLTVV.

This clonotype was seen at least ten times. The rearrangement uses TRBV7-3 and TRBJ2-7, with unresolved D. The ends were cut back, 6 bases at V and 6 bases at J, with 21 bases in the middle. Germline V lookup: CDR1 SGHTA, CDR2 FQGTGA. The CDR3 has 15 amino acids. The CDR3 is CASSFPLVWGREQYF. The DNA of the CDR3 is TGTGCCAGCAGTTTTCCCCTCGTGTGGGGTCGCGAGCAGTACTTC.